This TCR beta chain was captured by sequencing in a study of T cell changes during pregnancy in multiple sclerosis. TCRdb keeps only in-frame clones here, not all; method: immunoSEQ multiplex PCR. The repertoire consists of approximately 84,000 clones, with about 94% occurring once and the leading ten covering 2.5%. The CDR3 is 15 amino acids. Trimming took 5 bases from V and 5 from J; bases not matched to a gene: 7. The V gene's germline CDR1 is MNHEY and CDR2 SMNVEV (reference sequence). This specimen was peripheral blood, taken in the third trimester of pregnancy. This receptor was taken from a female donor with multiple sclerosis, enrolled in a pregnancy study. The chain couples TRBV27 to TRBJ2-2, with 8 nucleotides matching TRBD2. CDR3 in amino acids: CASSLRGGRTGELFF. The DNA for the CDR3 is TGTGCCAGCAGTCTACGGGGGGGCCGGACCGGGGAGCTGTTTTTT.